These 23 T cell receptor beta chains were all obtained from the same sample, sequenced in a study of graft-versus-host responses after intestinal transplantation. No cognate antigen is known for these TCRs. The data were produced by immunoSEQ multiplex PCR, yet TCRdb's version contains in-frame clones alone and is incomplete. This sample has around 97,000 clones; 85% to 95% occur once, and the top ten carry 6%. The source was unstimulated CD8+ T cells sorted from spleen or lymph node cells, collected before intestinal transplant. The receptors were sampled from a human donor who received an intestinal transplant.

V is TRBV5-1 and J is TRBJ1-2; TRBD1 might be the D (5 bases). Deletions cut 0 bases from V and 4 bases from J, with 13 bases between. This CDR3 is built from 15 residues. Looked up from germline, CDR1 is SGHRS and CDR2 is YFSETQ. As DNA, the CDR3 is TGCGCCAGCAGCTTGGACGGGGGGAAGGCCTATGGCTACACCTTC. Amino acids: CASSLDGGKAYGYTF.

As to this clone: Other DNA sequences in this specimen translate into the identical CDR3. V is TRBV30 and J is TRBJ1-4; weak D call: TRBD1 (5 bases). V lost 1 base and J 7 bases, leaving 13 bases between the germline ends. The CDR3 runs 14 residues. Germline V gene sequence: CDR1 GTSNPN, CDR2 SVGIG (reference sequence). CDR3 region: CAWSEGSSAEKLFF. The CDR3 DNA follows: TGTGCCTGGAGTGAGGGGTCTTCTGCTGAAAAACTGTTTTTT.

The CDR3 spells CASSLEALQPQHF. The CDR3 DNA reads TGTGCCAGCAGCTTAGAAGCGCTACAGCCCCAGCATTTT. The V call is TRBV11-2, the J call TRBJ1-5, with unresolved D. CDR1 is SGHAT and CDR2 is FQNNGV in the germline V gene. The CDR3 totals 13 residues. The V end lost 0 bases, the J end lost 7 bases, and 7 bases lay between the germline ends. The full variable domain, its missing parts supplied by reference TRBV11-2 and TRBJ1-5, is EAGVAQSPRYKIIEKRQSVAFWCNPISGHATLYWYQQILGQGPKLLIQFQNNGVVDDSQLPKDRFSAERLKGVDSTLKIQPAKLEDSAVYLCASSLEALQPQHFGDGTRLSIL.

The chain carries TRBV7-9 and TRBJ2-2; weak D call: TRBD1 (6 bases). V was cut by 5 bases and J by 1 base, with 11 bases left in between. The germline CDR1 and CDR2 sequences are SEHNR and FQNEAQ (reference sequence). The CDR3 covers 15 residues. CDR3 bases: TGTGCCAGCAGCCCCACAGGGTGGAACACCGGGGAGCTGTTTTTT. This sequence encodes CASSPTGWNTGELFF.

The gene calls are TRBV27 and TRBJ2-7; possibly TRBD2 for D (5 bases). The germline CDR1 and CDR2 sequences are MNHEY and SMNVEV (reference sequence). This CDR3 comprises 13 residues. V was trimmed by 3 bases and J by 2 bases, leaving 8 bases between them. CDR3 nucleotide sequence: TGTGCCAGCAGTTTTTCGGGAACCTACGAGCAGTACTTC. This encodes CASSFSGTYEQYF.

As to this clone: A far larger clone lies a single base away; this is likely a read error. The CDR3, as DNA: TGTGCCAGCAGTGACAGGGTCACAGATACGCAGTATTTT. Protein sequence: CASSDRVTDTQYF. The chain is built from TRBV6-4 and TRBJ2-3; D not resolved. V lost 2 bases and J lost 2, with 5 bases in between. Germline lookup yields CDR1 MRHNA and CDR2 SNTAGT. CDR3 length equals 13 residues.

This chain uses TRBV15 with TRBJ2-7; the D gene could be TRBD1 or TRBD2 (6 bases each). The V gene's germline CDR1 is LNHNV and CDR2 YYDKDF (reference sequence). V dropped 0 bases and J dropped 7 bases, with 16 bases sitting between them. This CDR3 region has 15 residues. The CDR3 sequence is CATSRDTPGAWEQYF. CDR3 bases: TGTGCCACCAGCAGAGACACACCGGGGGCCTGGGAGCAGTACTTC.

CDR3 nucleotides: TGTGCCAGCAGCTCACACACCGGGACTGAGTCCTACGAGCAGTACTTC. It codes for CASSSHTGTESYEQYF. The genes are TRBV7-3 and TRBJ2-7, with D perhaps TRBD2 (6 bases). This CDR3 has 16 residues. Germline CDR1 SGHTA, CDR2 FQGTGA. V lost 4 bases and J lost 1, with 17 bases in between. Based on the CDR3 plus reference TRBV7-3 and TRBJ2-7, the full variable domain is GAGVSQTPSNKVTEKGKYVELRCDPISGHTALYWYRQSLGQGPEFLIYFQGTGAADDSGLPNDRFFAVRPEGSVSTLKIQRTERGDSAVYLCASSSHTGTESYEQYFGPGTRLTVT.

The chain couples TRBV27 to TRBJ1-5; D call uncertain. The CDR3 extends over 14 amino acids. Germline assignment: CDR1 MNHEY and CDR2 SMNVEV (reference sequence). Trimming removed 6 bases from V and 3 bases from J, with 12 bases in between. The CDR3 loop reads CASRKGGVNQPQHF. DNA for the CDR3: TGTGCCAGCAGGAAGGGTGGGGTCAATCAGCCCCAGCATTTT.

The CDR3 bases are TGTGCCAGCAGCACAGGGTTTTCACCCCTCCACTTT. Translation gives CASSTGFSPLHF. The J gene is TRBJ1-6, the V gene TRBV13; tentative D call: TRBD1 (6 bases). The CDR3 runs 12 residues. CDR1 PRHDT and CDR2 FYEKMQ come from the germline V gene (reference sequence). V lost 5 bases and J lost 9, with 8 bases in between. Full variable domain (outside the CDR3, taken from reference TRBV13 and TRBJ1-6): AAGVIQSPRHLIKEKRETATLKCYPIPRHDTVYWYQQGPGQDPQFLISFYEKMQSDKGSIPDRFSAQQFSDYHSELNMSSLELGDSALYFCASSTGFSPLHFGNGTRLTVT.

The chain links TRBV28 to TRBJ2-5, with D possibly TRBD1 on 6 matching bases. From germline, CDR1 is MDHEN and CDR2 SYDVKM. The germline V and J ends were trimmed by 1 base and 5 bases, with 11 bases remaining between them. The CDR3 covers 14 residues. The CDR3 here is CASSLYGTGETQYF. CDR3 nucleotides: TGTGCCAGCAGTTTATACGGAACAGGGGAGACCCAGTACTTC.

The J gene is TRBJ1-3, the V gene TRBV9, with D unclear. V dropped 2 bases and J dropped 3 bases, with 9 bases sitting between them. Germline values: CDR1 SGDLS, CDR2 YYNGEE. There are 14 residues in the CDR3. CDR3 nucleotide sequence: TGTGCCAGCAGCGTCGGGGAGGATGGAAACACCATATATTTT. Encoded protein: CASSVGEDGNTIYF.

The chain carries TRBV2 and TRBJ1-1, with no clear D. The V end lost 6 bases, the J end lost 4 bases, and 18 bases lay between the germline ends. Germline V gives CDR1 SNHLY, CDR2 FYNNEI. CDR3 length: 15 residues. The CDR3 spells CASSISGLVGTEAFF. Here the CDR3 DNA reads TGTGCCAGCAGCATTTCGGGCCTGGTGGGCACTGAAGCTTTCTTT.

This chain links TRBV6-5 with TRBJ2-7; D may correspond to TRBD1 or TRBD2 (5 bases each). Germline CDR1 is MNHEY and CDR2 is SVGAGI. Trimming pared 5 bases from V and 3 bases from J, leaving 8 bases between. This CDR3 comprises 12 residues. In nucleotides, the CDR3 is TGTGCCAGCAGTGATGGGGGCTACGAGCAGTACTTC. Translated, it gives CASSDGGYEQYF.

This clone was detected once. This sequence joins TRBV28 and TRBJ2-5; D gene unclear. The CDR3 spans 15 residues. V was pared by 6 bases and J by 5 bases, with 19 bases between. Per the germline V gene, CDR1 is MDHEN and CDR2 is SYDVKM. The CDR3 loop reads CASSPDSEVGETQYF. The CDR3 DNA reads TGTGCCAGCAGCCCTGACTCCGAAGTAGGCGAGACCCAGTACTTC.

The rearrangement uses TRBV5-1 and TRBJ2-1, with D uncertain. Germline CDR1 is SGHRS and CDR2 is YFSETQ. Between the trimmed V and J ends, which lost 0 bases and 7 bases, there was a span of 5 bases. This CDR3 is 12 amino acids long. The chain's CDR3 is CASSLVRNEQFF. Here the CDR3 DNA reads TGCGCCAGCAGCTTGGTGAGGAATGAGCAGTTCTTC.

This CDR3 is CASSQALAGAVEQFF. CDR3 bases: TGTGCCAGCAGCCAAGCCCTAGCGGGGGCGGTTGAGCAGTTCTTC. V gene TRBV4-2 combines with J gene TRBJ2-1, with 10 bases fitting TRBD2. The CDR3 has 15 residues. Germline V lookup: CDR1 LGHNA, CDR2 YNFKEQ. Trimming took 1 base from V and 9 from J; bases not matched to a gene: 6.

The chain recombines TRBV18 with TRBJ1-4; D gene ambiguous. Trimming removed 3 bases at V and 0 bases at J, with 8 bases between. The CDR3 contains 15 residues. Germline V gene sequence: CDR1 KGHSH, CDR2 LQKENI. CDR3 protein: CASSPSSSTNEKLFF. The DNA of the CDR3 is TGTGCCAGCTCACCGAGCTCATCAACTAATGAAAAACTGTTTTTT.

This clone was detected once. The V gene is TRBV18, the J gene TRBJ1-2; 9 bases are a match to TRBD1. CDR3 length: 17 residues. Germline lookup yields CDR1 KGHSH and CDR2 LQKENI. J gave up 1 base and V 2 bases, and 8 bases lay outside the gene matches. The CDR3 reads CASSPYGRDRDNYGYTF. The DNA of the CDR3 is TGTGCCAGCTCACCATATGGGCGGGACAGGGATAACTATGGCTACACCTTC.

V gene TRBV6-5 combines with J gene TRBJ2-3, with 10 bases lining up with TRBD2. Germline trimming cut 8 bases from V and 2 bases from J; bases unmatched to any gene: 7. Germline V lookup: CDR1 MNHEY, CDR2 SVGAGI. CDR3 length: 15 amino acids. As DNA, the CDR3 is TGTGCCAGCCGCGTAGCGGGGGGCCTCACAGATACGCAGTATTTT. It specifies CASRVAGGLTDTQYF.

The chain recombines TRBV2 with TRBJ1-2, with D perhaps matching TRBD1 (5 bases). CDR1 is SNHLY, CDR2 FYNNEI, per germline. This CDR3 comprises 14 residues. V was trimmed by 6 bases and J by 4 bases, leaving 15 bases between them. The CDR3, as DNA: TGTGCCAGCAGGGACACAGAACCTTTCTATGGCTACACCTTC. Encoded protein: CASRDTEPFYGYTF.

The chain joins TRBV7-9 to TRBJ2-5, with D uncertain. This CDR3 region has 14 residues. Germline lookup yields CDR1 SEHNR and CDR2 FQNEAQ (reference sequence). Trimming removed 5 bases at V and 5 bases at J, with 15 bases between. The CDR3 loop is CASSPRGPGETQYF. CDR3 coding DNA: TGTGCCAGCAGCCCTCGCGGTCCCGGGGAGACCCAGTACTTC.

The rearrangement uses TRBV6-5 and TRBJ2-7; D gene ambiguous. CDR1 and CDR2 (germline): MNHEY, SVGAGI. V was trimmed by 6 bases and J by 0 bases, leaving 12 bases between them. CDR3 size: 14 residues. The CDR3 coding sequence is TGTGCCAGCAGCCATTACGGTTCCTCCTACGAGCAGTACTTC. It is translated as CASSHYGSSYEQYF.